A selection of T cell receptor beta chains follows, all from one sample in a study of T cell repertoires in breast cancer. One entry per CDR3 protein, called by TCRdb with MiXCR from the emulsion pairing reads. Counted here are some 37,000 distinct CDR3 sequences, 45% occurring once; the ten biggest clones make up less than 80%. Sequenced: CD8+ T cells. Every receptor here comes from a pool of human donors with breast cancer or a healthy control (not recorded which). CDR3s include the opening cysteine and the closing phenylalanine or tryptophan. D genes are given only for firm matches. Some rows mark clone size as missing; the rest say once, few, many or name a class of expanded clone.

v_gene	abundance	j_gene	d_gene	CDR3nt	CDR3aa
TRBV2	NA	TRBJ1-4	TRBD1	TGTGCCAGCAGAGACAGGGAAAGGGTTAATGAAAAACTGTTTTTT	CASRDRERVNEKLFF
TRBV28	NA	TRBJ2-4	NA	TGTGGCAGCAGTTTACTAAACAGGAAAAACATTCAGTACTTC	CGSSLLNRKNIQYF
TRBV6-5	NA	TRBJ2-2	TRBD1	TGTGCCAGCAGGGACAGGCTCACCGGGGAGCTGTTTTTT	CASRDRLTGELFF
TRBV7-8	few	TRBJ1-1	NA	TGTGCCAGCAGCTTATTGTTGGGGCCGAACACTGAAGCTTTCTTT	CASSLLLGPNTEAFF
TRBV6-1	NA	TRBJ2-4	NA	TGTGCCAGCAGTGAAGTCTGGGGGGCTGTTGCGAACATTCAGTACTTC	CASSEVWGAVANIQYF
TRBV10-3	NA	TRBJ1-5	TRBD1	TGTGCCAGTCGACAGGGGGTCAATCAGCCCCAGCATTTT	CASRQGVNQPQHF
TRBV12-3/TRBV12-4	few	TRBJ1-1	TRBD1	TGTGCCAGCAGTCCGGGGACAGGGGTCGTGACTGAAGCTTTCTTT	CASSPGTGVVTEAFF
TRBV3-1	few	TRBJ2-5	NA	TGTGCCAGCAGCCAAGTGTGGGGGCAAGAGACCCAGTACTTC	CASSQVWGQETQYF
TRBV20-1	few	TRBJ2-5	TRBD1	TGCAGTGCTACCGGGACAGGGGCCGAGACCCAGTACTTC	CSATGTGAETQYF
TRBV20-1	NA	TRBJ1-6	TRBD1	TGCAATGCTCGATCCACAGGGGCCTCTTCACCCCTCCACTTT	CNARSTGASSPLHF
TRBV18	NA	TRBJ2-1	NA	TGTGCCAGCACATACTACAATGAGCAGTTCTTC	CASTYYNEQFF
TRBV20-1	many	TRBJ2-7	NA	TGCAGTGCTAGGGAAGGGCCACCCTACGAGCAGTACTTC	CSAREGPPYEQYF
TRBV11-1	NA	TRBJ2-7	NA	TGTGCCAGCAGCTTAATGGGGGGTCTAGGGGCCTACGAGCAGTACTTC	CASSLMGGLGAYEQYF
TRBV15	once	TRBJ2-2	NA	TGTGCCACCAGCAGAGATTGGCCCGGCAACACCGGGGAGCTGTTTTTT	CATSRDWPGNTGELFF
TRBV27	once	TRBJ1-1	NA	TGTGCCAGCAGTTTAAGACAGGTTGGCACTGAAGCTTTCTTT	CASSLRQVGTEAFF
TRBV2	NA	TRBJ2-7	NA	TGTGCCAGCAGTGCGCAGGGTGAAGGCTACGAGCAGTACTTC	CASSAQGEGYEQYF
TRBV6-2/TRBV6-3	few	TRBJ2-1	TRBD2	TGTGCCAGCAGCCCAGCGGGAGGGAATGAGCAGTTCTTC	CASSPAGGNEQFF
TRBV12-3/TRBV12-4	NA	TRBJ2-5	TRBD2	TGTGCCAGCGGGGGGGGGGAGACCCAGTACTTC	CASGGGETQYF
TRBV6-4	NA	TRBJ2-3	NA	TGTGCCAGCAGTGTAAGCTCTAGCACAGATACGCAGTATTTT	CASSVSSSTDTQYF
TRBV14	NA	TRBJ1-5	NA	TGTGCCAGCAGCCAAGGGTCGGCTCAGCCCCAGCATTTT	CASSQGSAQPQHF
TRBV5-5	NA	TRBJ2-2	NA	TGTGCCAGCAGTATGAGCTTGGGGCCTACCGGGGAGCTGTTTTTT	CASSMSLGPTGELFF
TRBV20-1	NA	TRBJ1-5	NA	TGCAGTGCCTCAGGGGCCCTCAATCAGCCCCAGCATTTT	CSASGALNQPQHF
TRBV11-2	NA	TRBJ1-1	NA	TGTGCCAGCAGCTTAGGTCCGGTCGGAGCTTTCTTT	CASSLGPVGAFF
TRBV4-2	NA	TRBJ1-3	TRBD1	TGTGCCAGCAGCCAAGATGCGGCAGGGGGAAACGCCATATATTTT	CASSQDAAGGNAIYF
TRBV27	NA	TRBJ2-6	TRBD1	TGTGCCAGCAGTATATCCCGGACAGGGGGCGCGTTAGGTCTACCTGGGGCCAACGTCCTGACTTTC	CASSISRTGGALGLPGANVLTF
TRBV2	NA	TRBJ1-5	NA	TGTGCCAGCAGTGAACGGCGGTATAGCAATCAGCCCCAGCATTTT	CASSERRYSNQPQHF
TRBV3-1	few	TRBJ2-6	NA	TGTGCCAGCAGGAGGTTAGGGGCCAACGTCCTGACTTTC	CASRRLGANVLTF
TRBV7-2	NA	TRBJ2-7	NA	TGTGCCAGCAGCCCCGGGACAAAGATGCGCTACGAGCAGTACTTC	CASSPGTKMRYEQYF
TRBV2	NA	TRBJ2-1	TRBD2	TGTGCCAGTACCGGGAGTCTAGCGGGGGGGCCTTTTCAGAATGAGCAGTTCTTC	CASTGSLAGGPFQNEQFF
TRBV9	NA	TRBJ2-1	NA	TGTGCCAGCAGCGTAGGCCAGGGCATCAACAATGAGCAGTTCTTC	CASSVGQGINNEQFF
TRBV15	few	TRBJ1-5	NA	TGTGCCACCAGCCCTCGTCGACAGATTAGCAATCAGCCCCAGCATTTT	CATSPRRQISNQPQHF
TRBV19	NA	TRBJ1-2	NA	TGTGCCAGTTTCGGCTATGACTACACCTTC	CASFGYDYTF
TRBV11-2	NA	TRBJ2-1	TRBD2	TGTGCCAGCAGCTTAGTAGCGGGAGCTTTCAATAAGCAGTTCTTC	CASSLVAGAFNKQFF
TRBV20-1	NA	TRBJ1-5	TRBD1	TGCAGTGCTGCACAGGGGGGTGAGAATCAGCCCCAGCATTTT	CSAAQGGENQPQHF
TRBV20-1	many	TRBJ2-3	NA	TGCAGTGCTAGAGTTAGGGGCACAGATACGCAGTATTTT	CSARVRGTDTQYF
TRBV25-1	few	TRBJ1-1	NA	TGTGCCAGCAGTGACAGGCAGACCCACCTCCCGAAGGTAGCTTTCTTT	CASSDRQTHLPKVAFF
TRBV3-1	few	TRBJ2-5	NA	TGTGCCAGCAGCCAAGCACAAGAGACCCAGTACTTC	CASSQAQETQYF
TRBV28	many	TRBJ2-1	NA	TGTGCCAGCACCCGACCTGGGCGACTTAATTCCTACAATGAGCAGTTCTTC	CASTRPGRLNSYNEQFF
TRBV5-1	NA	TRBJ1-2	NA	TGCGCCAGCAGCTTGGGTGGCCACTTTAACTATGGCTACACTTTC	CASSLGGHFNYGYTF
TRBV12-3/TRBV12-4	NA	TRBJ1-2	NA	TGTGCCAGCAGGCGCAACGGGGACTATGGCTACACCTTC	CASRRNGDYGYTF
TRBV27	NA	TRBJ1-1	NA	TGTGCTTGCAGTTTTCGGGTTGGTGAAGCTTTCTTT	CACSFRVGEAFF
TRBV5-1	NA	TRBJ1-6	NA	TGCGCCAGCAGCTTGACAGTCTCGGACTATAATTCACCCCTCCACTTT	CASSLTVSDYNSPLHF